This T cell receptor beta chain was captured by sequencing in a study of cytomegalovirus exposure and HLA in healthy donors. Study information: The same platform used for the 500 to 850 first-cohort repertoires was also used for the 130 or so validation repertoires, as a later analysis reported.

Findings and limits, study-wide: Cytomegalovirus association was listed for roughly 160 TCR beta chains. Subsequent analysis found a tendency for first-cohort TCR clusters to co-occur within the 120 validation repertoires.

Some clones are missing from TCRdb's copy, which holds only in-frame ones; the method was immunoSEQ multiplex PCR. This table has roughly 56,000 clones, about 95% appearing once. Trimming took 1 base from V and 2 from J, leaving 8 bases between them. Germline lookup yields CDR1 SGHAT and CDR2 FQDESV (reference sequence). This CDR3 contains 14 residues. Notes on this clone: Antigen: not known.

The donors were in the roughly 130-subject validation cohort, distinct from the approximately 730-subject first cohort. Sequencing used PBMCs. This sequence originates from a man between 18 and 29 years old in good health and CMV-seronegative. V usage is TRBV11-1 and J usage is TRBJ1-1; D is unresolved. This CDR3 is CASSLGGFNTEAFF. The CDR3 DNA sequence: TGTGCCAGCAGCTTAGGAGGGTTTAACACTGAAGCTTTCTTT.